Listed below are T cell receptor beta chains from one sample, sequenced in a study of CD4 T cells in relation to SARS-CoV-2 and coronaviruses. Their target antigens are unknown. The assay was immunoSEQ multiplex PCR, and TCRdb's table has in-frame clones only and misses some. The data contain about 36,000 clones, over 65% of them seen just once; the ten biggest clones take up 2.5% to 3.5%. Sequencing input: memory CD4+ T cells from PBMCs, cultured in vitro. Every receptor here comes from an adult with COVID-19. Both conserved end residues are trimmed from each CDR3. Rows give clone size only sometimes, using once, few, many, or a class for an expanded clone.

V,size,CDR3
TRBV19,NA,ASSMSGGRVYEQY
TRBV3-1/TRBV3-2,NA,ASSPPPYRGSTETQY
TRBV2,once,ASSSLGNTIY
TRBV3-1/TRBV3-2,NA,ASSQGGLETQY
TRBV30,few,AWSVLETQY
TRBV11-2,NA,ASSSQPTSGRETQY
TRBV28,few,ASSGGSTNEQF
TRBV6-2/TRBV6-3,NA,ASSYGTSGRRETQY
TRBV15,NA,ATSSSRSGANVLT
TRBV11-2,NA,ASSLEKNTEAF
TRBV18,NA,ASSSTGGRETQY
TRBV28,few,AIQGIEPNQPQH
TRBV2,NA,ASSESWEWYTQY
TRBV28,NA,ASQTGGAGNTIY
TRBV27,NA,ASSFGWAGENTEAF
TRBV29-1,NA,SVEGERGSYNEQF
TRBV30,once,AWNAGARYNEQF
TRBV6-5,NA,ASYAGVRETQY
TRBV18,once,ASSPPGDSNQPQH
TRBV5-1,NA,ASSPSGSTDTQY
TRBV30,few,AWTTGNIPSYGYT
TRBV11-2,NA,ASSLGLAGGRQF
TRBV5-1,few,ASSTGTSGNYEQY
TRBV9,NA,ASSPGTSGHFDIQY